Presented here are 2 T cell receptor beta chains from one specimen sequenced in a study of tumor-infiltrating lymphocytes in oesophageal squamous cell carcinoma. From the PCR reads, TCRdb called clonotypes with MiXCR, one entry per CDR3 protein. The sample contains under 20,000 distinct CDR3 sequences, around two fifths of which appear only once. Sequencing was done on a sample of esophageal tumor tissue. These receptor sequences come from a male donor with esophageal squamous cell carcinoma.

This clonotype was picked up many times. This rearrangement joins TRBV5-1 to TRBJ2-1; the D gene is possibly TRBD1 (6 bases). The V gene's germline CDR1 is SGHRS and CDR2 YFSETQ. V lost 0 bases and J 3 bases, leaving 13 bases between the germline ends. The CDR3 runs 16 residues. Here the CDR3 reads CASSLGSDSYYNEQFF. The CDR3 DNA reads as TGCGCCAGCAGCTTGGGTTCGGACAGCTACTACAATGAGCAGTTCTTC.

This clonotype was observed a few times. Since a much larger clone is just one base distant, this may be a read error. The gene calls are TRBV6-1 and TRBJ2-1, with 8 bases fitting TRBD2. V was pared by 5 bases and J by 9 bases, with 9 bases of the junction left unmatched. The CDR3 consists of 14 residues. CDR1 and CDR2 (germline): MNHNS, SASEGT. CDR3 amino acids: CASSFASGSREQFF. In DNA, the CDR3 is TGTGCCAGCAGTTTTGCCAGCGGGAGTCGTGAGCAGTTCTTC.